Presented here are 18 T cell receptor beta chains from one specimen sequenced in a study of CD8 T cells in ankylosing spondylitis. TCRdb independently ran MiXCR on the 5' RACE reads; one entry per CDR3 protein. The sample contains approximately 25,000 distinct CDR3 sequences, under 3% of which appear only once. Source material: blood, either unsorted or a sorted T cell fraction (not recorded which). The receptors come from a female donor with ankylosing spondylitis or in good health (not recorded which).

This clonotype was seen at least ten times. V gene TRBV9 combines with J gene TRBJ2-7, with 12 bases matching TRBD2. V dropped 4 bases and J dropped 4; count of bases not matched to a gene: 9. Germline V gives CDR1 SGDLS, CDR2 YYNGEE. This CDR3 is 16 amino acids long. The CDR3 region is CASSPSPTSGGYEQYF. As DNA, the CDR3 is TGTGCCAGCAGCCCATCCCCGACTAGCGGGGGATACGAGCAGTACTTC.

This clonotype was found many times. The V gene is TRBV9, the J gene TRBJ2-1, with TRBD2 matching over 7 bases. The germline V gene has CDR1 SGDLS and CDR2 YYNGEE. This CDR3 has 16 amino acids. The V and J ends lost 4 bases and 4 bases, in that order; junction bases with no gene match: 11. The CDR3 DNA sequence: TGTGCCAGCAGCCCCGTCGCGGGAGCGAATTACAATGAGCAGTTCTTC. It codes for CASSPVAGANYNEQFF.

This clonotype was picked up many times. The chain joins TRBV9 to TRBJ1-1; D ambiguous. V lost 0 bases, J lost 2 bases, and 5 bases lay in between. Per germline, CDR1 SGDLS and CDR2 YYNGEE. This CDR3 region has 13 residues. CDR3 amino acids: CASSVEFNTEAFF. CDR3 nucleotides: TGTGCCAGCAGCGTAGAATTTAACACTGAAGCTTTCTTT.

This clonotype was detected ten times or more. The chain is built from TRBV9 and TRBJ1-5, with 9 bases that match TRBD1. Germline V gives CDR1 SGDLS, CDR2 YYNGEE. After removal of 0 bases from V and 7 bases from J, the junction contained 8 bases not matched to a gene. This CDR3 is built from 16 residues. CDR3 sequence (DNA): TGTGCCAGCAGCGTAGGATCCGGGACAGGGAACCAGCCCCAGCATTTT. As protein: CASSVGSGTGNQPQHF.

This clonotype was found many times. The chain links TRBV9 to TRBJ2-5; D is perhaps TRBD1 (6 bases). The CDR3 contains 15 residues. Germline V gene sequence: CDR1 SGDLS, CDR2 YYNGEE. V lost 0 bases to trimming and J lost 3 bases, with 12 bases between them. The CDR3 spells CASSVAQGREETQYF. The CDR3 nucleotides read TGTGCCAGCAGCGTAGCCCAGGGGCGGGAAGAGACCCAGTACTTC. Using reference TRBV9 and TRBJ2-5 for the parts outside the CDR3, the full variable domain is DSGVTQTPKHLITATGQRVTLRCSPRSGDLSVYWYQQSLDQGLQFLIQYYNGEERAKGNILERFSAQQFPDLHSELNLSSLELGDSALYFCASSVAQGREETQYFGPGTRLLVL.

This clonotype was seen repeatedly, ten times or more. This chain joins TRBV9 and TRBJ2-3; 9 bases fit TRBD1. J was trimmed by 6 bases and V by 3 bases; bases with no gene match: 5. Germline V gene data show CDR1 as SGDLS and CDR2 as YYNGEE. The CDR3 contains 14 residues. CDR3 sequence: CASSADRGGDTQYF. CDR3 DNA: TGTGCCAGCAGCGCGGACAGGGGAGGGGATACGCAGTATTTT.

This clonotype came up many times. V usage is TRBV9 and J usage is TRBJ2-1, with TRBD2 identical over 10 bases. From germline, CDR1 is SGDLS and CDR2 YYNGEE. This CDR3 contains 15 residues. Germline trimming cut 4 bases from V and 4 bases from J; bases unmatched to any gene: 5. The CDR3 DNA is TGTGCCAGCAGCTTAGGGACTAGCGAGTACAATGAGCAGTTCTTC. It is translated as CASSLGTSEYNEQFF.

At least ten counts were recorded for this clonotype. This chain uses TRBV9 with TRBJ2-7, with 8 bases aligning to TRBD1. Germline lookup yields CDR1 SGDLS and CDR2 YYNGEE. The CDR3 is 17 amino acids. V trimming: 3 bases; J trimming: 2 bases; junction bases outside the gene matches: 13. This CDR3 reads CASSATGTGGPPYEQYF. CDR3 sequence (DNA): TGTGCCAGCAGCGCAACAGGGACAGGAGGCCCACCCTACGAGCAGTACTTC. The full variable domain, completed using reference TRBV9 and TRBJ2-7, is DSGVTQTPKHLITATGQRVTLRCSPRSGDLSVYWYQQSLDQGLQFLIQYYNGEERAKGNILERFSAQQFPDLHSELNLSSLELGDSALYFCASSATGTGGPPYEQYFGPGTRLTVT.

This clonotype was recorded many times. The chain links TRBV9 to TRBJ2-2; perhaps TRBD2 as D (6 bases). V lost 0 bases to trimming and J lost 5 bases, with 8 bases between them. The CDR3 totals 14 residues. CDR1 is SGDLS, CDR2 YYNGEE, per germline. CDR3 nucleotide sequence: TGTGCCAGCAGCGTAGTTGCGGGGACCGGGGAGCTGTTTTTT. Translated, it gives CASSVVAGTGELFF.

This clonotype has ten or more counts. The chain carries TRBV9 and TRBJ2-5, with D tentatively TRBD2 (5 bases). The V gene's germline CDR1 is SGDLS and CDR2 YYNGEE. CDR3 size: 13 residues. Trimming left V 4 bases short and J 4 bases short, with 11 bases between. The CDR3 nucleotides read TGTGCCAGCAGCAATAGCGTGGGAGAGACCCAGTACTTC. It codes for CASSNSVGETQYF.

This clonotype was recorded at least ten times. The chain employs TRBV9 and TRBJ2-7; 7 nucleotides match TRBD2. V was pared by 1 base and J by 5 bases, with 6 bases of the junction left unmatched. In germline, CDR1 is SGDLS, CDR2 YYNGEE. CDR3 length equals 14 residues. The CDR3 here is CASSVRGDWDEQYF. The CDR3 DNA reads TGTGCCAGCAGCGTACGGGGGGATTGGGACGAGCAGTACTTC. The full variable domain, in which reference TRBV9 and TRBJ2-7 provide the parts outside the CDR3, is DSGVTQTPKHLITATGQRVTLRCSPRSGDLSVYWYQQSLDQGLQFLIQYYNGEERAKGNILERFSAQQFPDLHSELNLSSLELGDSALYFCASSVRGDWDEQYFGPGTRLTVT.

This clonotype has ten or more counts. The V gene is TRBV9, the J gene TRBJ2-1; D possibly corresponds to TRBD2 (5 bases). Germline CDR1 and CDR2: SGDLS and YYNGEE. The V and J ends lost 0 bases and 6 bases respectively, with 7 bases between them. The CDR3 is 13 amino acids. DNA for the CDR3: TGTGCCAGCAGCGTAGCCCGGGGCAATGAGCAGTTCTTC. The encoded protein is CASSVARGNEQFF.

In its sample, this clonotype was seen many times. This chain uses TRBV9 with TRBJ2-1; 15 nucleotides line up with TRBD2. This CDR3 has 16 amino acids. The junction had 9 bases not matched to a gene; V was cut back by 3 bases and J by 11 bases. Germline V gene sequence: CDR1 SGDLS, CDR2 YYNGEE. In DNA form, the CDR3 reads TGTGCCAGCAGCGGAAACGGACTAGCGGGGGGGGGAAAGCAGTTCTTC. This translates into CASSGNGLAGGGKQFF.

This clonotype occurred many times. The chain joins TRBV9 to TRBJ2-2; D gene unclear. Germline lookup yields CDR1 SGDLS and CDR2 YYNGEE. V gave up 0 bases and J gave up 1 base, with 7 bases separating them. This CDR3 contains 15 residues. DNA of the CDR3: TGTGCCAGCAGCGTAGAGGCTTTGAACACCGGGGAGCTGTTTTTT. Protein product: CASSVEALNTGELFF.

This clonotype was recorded many times. The chain employs TRBV9 and TRBJ2-1; no clear D gene. The CDR3 runs to 13 residues. CDR1 SGDLS and CDR2 YYNGEE come from the germline V gene. The ends were cut back, 0 bases at V and 12 bases at J, with 13 bases in the middle. CDR3 coding DNA: TGTGCCAGCAGCGTAGAAGAAATAGGGTGGCAGTTCTTC. Residues: CASSVEEIGWQFF.

This clonotype was found many times. This chain uses TRBV9 with TRBJ1-1, with a possible D match to TRBD1 (5 bases). This CDR3 is 14 amino acids long. The V and J ends lost 5 bases and 5 bases respectively, with 16 bases between them. Germline CDR1 reads SGDLS; CDR2 reads YYNGEE. The CDR3 sequence: CASRGDGAGTEAFF. CDR3 DNA sequence: TGTGCCAGCAGGGGGGACGGCGCAGGGACTGAAGCTTTCTTT.

This clonotype appeared many times. For the CDR3, the DNA is TGTGCCAGCAGCTCCTCCTGGGACAGGGCCTACGAGCAGTACTTC. Residues: CASSSSWDRAYEQYF. The rearrangement links TRBV9 to TRBJ2-7, with 9 bases lining up with TRBD1. Germline CDR1 is SGDLS and CDR2 is YYNGEE. The CDR3 loop spans 15 amino acids. J gave up 2 bases and V 4 bases, and 7 bases lay outside the gene matches.

In this sample, this clonotype turned up many times. This chain uses TRBV9 with TRBJ2-4; D possibly matches TRBD1 or TRBD2 (5 bases each). The CDR3 covers 16 residues. In germline, CDR1 is SGDLS, CDR2 YYNGEE. Deletions cut 0 bases from V and 8 bases from J, with 18 bases between. The CDR3 region is CASSVGLGDSGYIQYF. Written as DNA, the CDR3 is TGTGCCAGCAGCGTAGGCCTGGGGGATTCAGGGTACATTCAGTACTTC.